This entry describes one T cell receptor (beta chain). The data stem from a study of T cell changes during pregnancy in multiple sclerosis. The V gene's germline CDR1 is SGDLS and CDR2 YYNGEE. The CDR3 is 14 residues long. The germline V and J ends were trimmed by 4 bases and 3 bases, with 10 bases remaining between them. Sequencing used immunoSEQ multiplex PCR; TCRdb keeps in-frame clones, though not all of them. The top ten hold 6% to 7.5% of the sample, which has about 64,000 clones, roughly 87% seen once. The sample here was peripheral blood, taken in the third trimester of pregnancy. This clonotype was obtained from a female donor in good health, enrolled as a control in a pregnancy study. The rearrangement links TRBV9 to TRBJ2-2; possible D gene TRBD1, 7 bases. CDR3 region: CASSSRGDTGELFF. Written as DNA, the CDR3 is TGTGCCAGCAGCTCCAGGGGGGACACCGGGGAGCTGTTTTTT.